The T cell receptor (beta chain) under discussion was sequenced for a study of CD8 T cells in ankylosing spondylitis. Study conclusions and caveats: Ankylosing spondylitis blood seemed to carry a telltale TCR beta motif made of fewer than ten highly homologous variants. Disease-associated clonotypes exhibited CD8+ identity and were relatively infrequent in peripheral blood. Past research had described some motif variants in reactive arthritis synovial fluid and blood. The study looked at matched synovial fluid samples from ankylosing spondylitis patients. Disease-linked clones were reported to be significantly enriched there.

TCRdb re-analysed the 5' RACE reads in MiXCR, keeping a single row per CDR3 protein. The table shows nearly 350,000 distinct CDR3 sequences, with about 14% occurring only once. Germline V gene lookup returns CDR1 WSHSY and CDR2 SAAADI. The CDR3 loop spans 14 amino acids. Losses at the gene ends were 6 bases for V and 1 base for J; bases not matched to a gene: 3. Worth noting for this clonotype: The target antigen is unknown.

The V gene is TRBV10-2, the J gene TRBJ2-1; 7 bases agree with TRBD2. This receptor was identified in a male donor with ankylosing spondylitis or in good health (not recorded which). Sequenced: blood, either unsorted or a sorted T cell fraction (not recorded which). CDR3 in DNA: TGCGCCAGCAGGGGGGGGGGTTCCTACAATGAGCAGTTCTTC. Translated, it gives CASRGGGSYNEQFF.